These 27 T cell receptor beta chains came from one sample sequenced in a study of T cell changes during pregnancy in multiple sclerosis. Sequenced by immunoSEQ multiplex PCR; TCRdb stores in-frame clones only, minus some. The data contain 70,000 or so clones, about 90% of them singletons. Source: CD4+ T cells from peripheral blood mononuclear cells, taken before pregnancy. These receptors originate from a female donor with multiple sclerosis, enrolled in a pregnancy study.

The V gene is TRBV19, the J gene TRBJ1-1; unclear D gene. Trimming left V 7 bases short and J 0 bases short, with 12 bases between. Looked up from germline, CDR1 is LNHDA and CDR2 is SQIVND (reference sequence). This CDR3 is built from 14 residues. CDR3 sequence (DNA): TGTGCCAGTACCGTGGACGGGATGAACACTGAAGCTTTCTTT. Its translation: CASTVDGMNTEAFF.

The CDR3 sequence is CASSPHGTGSYEQYF. CDR3 nucleotide sequence: TGTGCCAGCAGCCCCCACGGGACAGGGTCCTACGAGCAGTACTTC. The chain recombines TRBV7-9 with TRBJ2-7; 9 positions agree with TRBD1. The J segment lost 1 base and the V segment lost 5 bases, leaving 6 bases of the junction unmatched. This CDR3 is 15 amino acids long. Germline V gene data show CDR1 as SEHNR and CDR2 as FQNEAQ (reference sequence).

Only one count was recorded for this clone. The genes are TRBV28 and TRBJ2-1; no clear D. V was trimmed by 5 bases and J by 5 bases, leaving 4 bases between them. In germline, CDR1 is MDHEN, CDR2 SYDVKM. The CDR3 runs 11 residues. The CDR3 coding sequence is TGTGCCAGCAGTACAGACAATGAGCAGTTCTTC. It is translated as CASSTDNEQFF.

This chain links TRBV7-2 with TRBJ2-3; no clear D gene. This CDR3 comprises 15 residues. The germline gives CDR1 SGHTA, CDR2 FQGNSA. Deletions cut 4 bases from V and 11 bases from J, with 22 bases between. The CDR3 sequence: CASSSPPSSVVKQYF. The DNA of the CDR3 is TGTGCCAGCAGCTCCCCCCCGTCCTCGGTAGTAAAGCAGTATTTT.

The rearrangement uses TRBV19 and TRBJ2-1; 9 nucleotides agree with TRBD2. Germline CDR1 LNHDA, CDR2 SQIVND (reference sequence). The CDR3 is made up of 19 amino acids. The V segment lost 3 bases and the J segment 1 base; nucleotides outside the gene matches: 13. In DNA, the CDR3 is TGTGCCAGTAGTATGATTTTGGCGGGAGGGCCGACATCCTACAATGAGCAGTTCTTC. This translates into CASSMILAGGPTSYNEQFF.

A single count supports this clone. The genes are TRBV10-3 and TRBJ2-7; D might be TRBD1 (5 bases). The CDR3 totals 13 residues. V was shortened by 2 bases and J by 6 bases, with 11 bases between the two germline ends. From germline, CDR1 is ENHRY and CDR2 SYGVKD. This CDR3 reads CAISEKGLSEQYF. DNA of the CDR3: TGTGCCATCAGTGAGAAGGGGCTCTCCGAGCAGTACTTC.

The gene calls are TRBV11-2 and TRBJ2-7; TRBD2 agrees at 9 bases. This CDR3 spans 17 amino acids. Trimming cost V 1 base and J 2 bases; bases outside gene matches: 9. In germline, CDR1 is SGHAT, CDR2 FQNNGV. In DNA, the CDR3 is TGTGCCAGCAGCTTAGTCGTCGGACTAGCGTGGCCCTACGAGCAGTACTTC. It encodes CASSLVVGLAWPYEQYF.

V and J are TRBV10-2 and TRBJ2-7, with D maybe TRBD1 (6 bases). The CDR3 is 13 amino acids. Germline-derived CDR1 and CDR2 are WSHSY and SAAADI. The V and J ends lost 6 bases and 3 bases respectively, with 12 bases between them. The chain's CDR3 is CASREDSDYEQYF. CDR3 nucleotide sequence: TGCGCCAGCAGGGAGGACAGCGACTACGAGCAGTACTTC.

This clone was seen a few times. The chain has TRBV11-3 and TRBJ2-1; TRBD2 matches 9 bases. The germline V gene encodes CDR1 SGHNT and CDR2 YENEEA. This CDR3 region has 16 residues. After removal of 1 base from V and 8 bases from J, the junction contained 9 bases not matched to a gene. The DNA of the CDR3 is TGTGCCAGCAGCTTAGGTCTTAGCGGGAGAGCAGATGAGCAGTTCTTC. It codes for CASSLGLSGRADEQFF.

This chain connects TRBV7-2 to TRBJ1-6, with a weak D call TRBD1 (6 bases). Looked up from germline, CDR1 is SGHTA and CDR2 is FQGNSA. Trimming pared 8 bases from V and 9 bases from J, leaving 17 bases between. CDR3 size: 14 residues. CDR3: CASGQQGGISPLHF. The CDR3 region has the DNA TGTGCCAGCGGCCAACAGGGTGGAATTTCACCCCTCCACTTT.

The chain joins TRBV2 to TRBJ1-1; 7 bases are shared with TRBD1. Trimming at V came to 6 bases and at J to 1 base, leaving 8 bases not matched to a gene. This CDR3 spans 15 amino acids. Germline lookup yields CDR1 SNHLY and CDR2 FYNNEI. The CDR3: CASRYDRAGNTEAFF. The CDR3 DNA reads as TGTGCCAGCAGATACGACAGGGCGGGGAACACTGAAGCTTTCTTT.

The table lists this clone with a count of one. This rearrangement joins TRBV19 to TRBJ1-1; 9 nucleotides line up with TRBD1. This CDR3 has 12 amino acids. The ends lost 4 bases at V and 11 bases at J; junction bases unmatched: 5. Germline loops: CDR1 LNHDA, CDR2 SQIVND (reference sequence). The CDR3 bases are TGTGCCAGTAGTACCGACAGGGGGGAGGCTTTCTTT. Amino acids: CASSTDRGEAFF. Full variable domain (rest looked up from reference TRBV19 and TRBJ1-1): DGGITQSPKYLFRKEGQNVTLSCEQNLNHDAMYWYRQDPGQGLRLIYYSQIVNDFQKGDIAEGYSVSREKKESFPLTVTSAQKNPTAFYLCASSTDRGEAFFGQGTRLTVV.

The chain carries TRBV21-1 and TRBJ1-5; the table's D gene call, TRBD1, was not cross checked with the DNA. TRBV21-1 is shown as a pseudogene. The CDR3 is made up of 17 amino acids. The CDR3 protein is CASTVQIPSLSNQPQHF. CDR3 nucleotide sequence: TGTGCCAGCACCGTACAGATTCCCTCGCTTAGCAATCAGCCCCAGCATTTT.

This chain uses TRBV9 with TRBJ2-7, with unresolved D. This CDR3 spans 16 amino acids. V was pared by 4 bases and J by 0 bases, with 17 bases between. The V gene's germline CDR1 is SGDLS and CDR2 YYNGEE. CDR3 sequence reads: CASSPLGSPFSYEQYF. Here the CDR3 DNA reads TGTGCCAGCAGCCCCCTCGGTAGCCCCTTCTCCTACGAGCAGTACTTC.

In its sample, this clone was seen once. V is TRBV12-5 and J is TRBJ2-1; TRBD2 aligns across 8 bases. This CDR3 region has 22 residues. CDR1 and CDR2 from the germline V gene are LGHNT and FRNRAP. V dropped 6 bases and J dropped 0; count of bases not matched to a gene: 25. The CDR3 loop is CASGKSPLADNSLVSSYNEQFF. In DNA, the CDR3 is TGTGCTAGTGGGAAGAGCCCACTAGCGGACAATTCTCTTGTCAGCTCCTACAATGAGCAGTTCTTC.

The chain is built from TRBV19 and TRBJ2-1; 12 bases agree with TRBD2. The trim removed 6 bases at V and 3 bases at J, leaving 6 bases unmatched. In germline, CDR1 is LNHDA, CDR2 SQIVND (reference sequence). The CDR3 consists of 16 residues. CDR3 loop: CASRRTSGVIYNEQFF. The CDR3 DNA reads as TGTGCCAGTAGACGGACTAGCGGGGTGATCTACAATGAGCAGTTCTTC.

This clone was found once. The V call is TRBV7-2, the J call TRBJ1-2, with 10 nucleotides matching TRBD1. With V trimmed by 5 bases and J by 4 bases, 7 bases remained unmatched. This CDR3 contains 15 residues. Germline V gene lookup returns CDR1 SGHTA and CDR2 FQGNSA. The CDR3 loop reads CASSQDRGMIYGYTF. In DNA, the CDR3 is TGTGCCAGCAGCCAGGACAGGGGGATGATCTATGGCTACACCTTC.

The V gene is TRBV27, the J gene TRBJ2-3, with TRBD2 identical over 7 bases. Trimming took 5 bases from V and 4 from J; bases not matched to a gene: 12. CDR1 is MNHEY and CDR2 is SMNVEV in the germline V gene (reference sequence). This CDR3 has 16 residues. Written as DNA, the CDR3 is TGTGCCAGCAGTACCAGGCGGGGAGGGCCAGCAGATACGCAGTATTTT. It is translated as CASSTRRGGPADTQYF.

Notes on this clone: Germline and junction disagree at one end, which may indicate a read error. The rearrangement links TRBV11-3 to TRBJ1-1; 9 nucleotides match TRBD1. This CDR3 comprises 14 residues. Germline V gene data show CDR1 as SGHNT and CDR2 as YENEEA. The CDR3 coding sequence is TGTGCCAGCAGTACACAGGGGGCGAACGCTGAAGCTTTCTTT. It encodes CASSTQGANAEAFF.

In this sample, this clone turned up once. The chain uses TRBV6-6 and TRBJ2-5, with D possibly being TRBD1 (6 bases). Deletions cut 2 bases from V and 1 base from J, with 8 bases between. Germline V gene lookup returns CDR1 MNHNY and CDR2 SVGAGI (reference sequence). This CDR3 is built from 14 residues. CDR3 sequence (DNA): TGTGCCAGCAGTTACCTGGACAGCCAAGAGACCCAGTACTTC. It encodes CASSYLDSQETQYF.

CDR3 residues: CASSQTGSYGYTF. DNA of the CDR3: TGTGCCAGCAGCCAGACAGGGAGCTATGGCTACACCTTC. This sequence joins TRBV7-2 and TRBJ1-2; 7 nucleotides line up with TRBD1. From germline, CDR1 is SGHTA and CDR2 FQGNSA. The CDR3 consists of 13 residues. J gave up 4 bases and V 5 bases, and 4 bases lay outside the gene matches.

Here the CDR3 DNA reads TGTGCCAGCCTGACGTTAGCGGGAGGGCGGGAGACCCAGTACTTC. It specifies CASLTLAGGRETQYF. The rearrangement uses TRBV28 and TRBJ2-5; 11 bases line up with TRBD2. This CDR3 is built from 15 residues. Germline CDR1 MDHEN, CDR2 SYDVKM. J gave up 5 bases and V 8 bases, and 10 bases lay outside the gene matches.

The genes are TRBV7-2 and TRBJ1-2, with 7 bases identical to TRBD1. CDR1 and CDR2 from the germline V gene are SGHTA and FQGNSA. The ends lost 8 bases at V and 8 bases at J; junction bases unmatched: 5. CDR3 size: 11 residues. CDR3: CASAPGGGYTF. The CDR3 DNA sequence: TGTGCCAGCGCTCCAGGGGGAGGCTACACCTTC.

The chain combines TRBV29-1 with TRBJ1-5, with D perhaps matching TRBD1 (6 bases). The V gene lost 5 bases and the J gene lost 1 base, with 18 bases spanning the gap. The CDR3 has 16 amino acids. Germline V gene sequence: CDR1 SQVTM, CDR2 ANQGSEA. The CDR3 spells CSVILGGAGSNQPQHF. Written as DNA, the CDR3 is TGCAGCGTTATCTTAGGGGGGGCAGGGAGCAATCAGCCCCAGCATTTT.

The chain carries TRBV28 and TRBJ1-1; 8 bases are shared with TRBD1. Germline-derived CDR1 and CDR2 are MDHEN and SYDVKM. Unmatched junction bases numbered 5, after V lost 7 bases and J lost 4 bases. The CDR3 has 13 residues. CDR3 amino acids: CASIAGGGTEAFF. CDR3 in DNA: TGTGCCAGCATAGCAGGGGGCGGCACTGAAGCTTTCTTT.

This chain joins TRBV5-1 and TRBJ2-3; 8 nucleotides line up with TRBD2. The CDR3 loop spans 18 amino acids. Looked up from germline, CDR1 is SGHRS and CDR2 is YFSETQ. V dropped 0 bases and J dropped 0; count of bases not matched to a gene: 9. CDR3 sequence: CASSLEAGGHWSTDTQYF. CDR3 DNA sequence: TGCGCCAGCAGCTTGGAGGCGGGGGGCCACTGGAGCACAGATACGCAGTATTTT.

The gene calls are TRBV28 and TRBJ1-4; D unclear. Trimming shortened V by 6 bases and J by 7 bases, and 27 bases separated the two germline ends. There are 18 residues in the CDR3. The germline CDR1 and CDR2 sequences are MDHEN and SYDVKM. CDR3: CASSYRLPGLLRGEKLFF. CDR3 nucleotides: TGTGCCAGCAGCTATCGGCTTCCGGGTCTCCTACGAGGTGAAAAACTGTTTTTT.